Here is one T cell receptor (beta chain) with its context. As yet, its antigen is unknown. This may come from a read error, since a much larger clone is one base off. The germline gives CDR1 GTSNPN, CDR2 SVGIG (reference sequence). The germline V and J ends were trimmed by 2 bases and 4 bases, with 17 bases remaining between them. The CDR3 length is 15 residues. The data are from a study of molecular identifiers for immune sequencing clone quantification. Whole-study findings and limits: Single-cell amounts of spiked Jurkat TCR RNA were reportedly detectable among about a million naive cells.

Via MiXCR, TCRdb re-called the PCR reads, giving one row per CDR3 protein. The sample lists over 600,000 distinct CDR3 sequences, less than 20% occurring once. This receptor was obtained from a human donor in good health. Some libraries in this study had Jurkat cell RNA spiked in. The sequenced material came from naive CD8+ T cells from blood, with Jurkat cell RNA spiked in. Indicated subset: FACS-sorted CD8+CD4-CCR7+CD45RA+ naive T cells. V and J are TRBV30 and TRBJ1-1, with a weak D call TRBD1 (6 bases). The CDR3, as DNA: TGTGCCTGGAGTATCTCCACAGGGATAAGCACTGAAGCTTTCTTT. Protein: CAWSISTGISTEAFF.